Presented here are 24 T cell receptor beta chains from one specimen sequenced in a study of T-cell reconstitution after alpha-beta-depleted transplantation in children. During its preparation, the TCRbeta library received unique molecular identifiers. TCRdb independently ran MiXCR on the PCR reads; one entry per CDR3 protein. Of around 370,000 distinct CDR3 sequences in the sample, around 10% are singletons; the top ten hold under 3%. The sequences come from PBMCs from the stem cell graft donor, collected from the stem cell graft. The receptors stem from a human donor who donated a stem cell graft to a child with acute lymphoblastic leukemia.

This clonotype was observed a few times. The V gene is TRBV27, the J gene TRBJ2-2, with 9 nucleotides matching TRBD1. With V trimmed by 5 bases and J by 4 bases, 8 bases remained unmatched. CDR1 and CDR2 from the germline V gene are MNHEY and SMNVEV (reference sequence). The CDR3 has 16 amino acids. This CDR3 reads CASSTRQGVRTGELFF. The DNA of the CDR3 is TGTGCCAGCAGTACGAGACAGGGGGTACGCACCGGGGAGCTGTTTTTT.

This clonotype was counted ten times or more. The chain links TRBV5-1 to TRBJ2-1; D gene unclear. Per germline, CDR1 SGHRS and CDR2 YFSETQ. Trimming removed 1 base at V and 15 bases at J, with 26 bases between. The CDR3 consists of 16 residues. The CDR3 DNA reads as TGCGCCAGCAGCTTGACGTCAGGCCGGTATGGTACTCAACGGTTCTTC. Translating it yields CASSLTSGRYGTQRFF.

There are many counts of this clonotype. The rearrangement joins TRBV24-1 to TRBJ2-7; no clear D gene. The germline V gene encodes CDR1 KGHDR and CDR2 SFDVKD. V shed 1 base and J shed 3 bases, with 3 bases lying between them. The CDR3 has 12 residues. The CDR3 protein is CATSDFGYEQYF. The CDR3 DNA follows: TGTGCCACCAGTGATTTCGGCTACGAGCAGTACTTC.

This clonotype was counted ten times or more. This chain uses TRBV7-9 with TRBJ2-1, with D uncertain. Germline lookup yields CDR1 SEHNR and CDR2 FQNEAQ (reference sequence). V was pared by 5 bases and J by 4 bases, with 15 bases between. CDR3 length: 15 amino acids. In DNA, the CDR3 is TGTGCCAGCAGCATCCTTAGAGGTGCTTACAATGAGCAGTTCTTC. Its protein product is CASSILRGAYNEQFF.

This clonotype appeared a few times. V gene TRBV4-2 combines with J gene TRBJ1-4; D is uncertain. Germline loops: CDR1 LGHNA, CDR2 YNFKEQ. This CDR3 comprises 14 residues. Trimming pared 2 bases from V and 8 bases from J, leaving 12 bases between. Written as DNA, the CDR3 is TGTGCCAGCAGCCAATTACGGGGTGGAGAAAAACTGTTTTTT. As protein: CASSQLRGGEKLFF.

This clonotype was observed many times. The V call is TRBV20-1, the J call TRBJ2-2; either TRBD1 or TRBD2 may supply D (5 bases each). CDR1 is DFQATT and CDR2 is SNEGSKA in the germline V gene (reference sequence). V dropped 7 bases and J dropped 4 bases, with 7 bases sitting between them. This CDR3 spans 11 amino acids. CDR3 DNA: TGCAGTGTTGGGGGCACCGGGGAGCTGTTTTTT. Its translation is CSVGGTGELFF.

This clonotype was seen more than once but under ten times. The CDR3 reads CASSYLSHRGGLAYLRTGELFF. CDR3 sequence (DNA): TGTGCCAGCAGTTACCTCTCTCACAGGGGGGGACTAGCCTACTTGAGAACCGGGGAGCTGTTTTTT. The rearrangement uses TRBV6-2 or TRBV6-3 and TRBJ2-2; D possibly corresponds to TRBD2 (9 bases). Germline loops: CDR1 MNHEY, CDR2 SVGEGT. Trimming removed 2 bases from V and 5 bases from J, with 33 bases in between. CDR3 length: 22 amino acids.

The CDR3 is CASSLPGTGTYEQYF. The CDR3 bases are TGTGCCAGCAGTTTACCCGGGACAGGGACCTACGAGCAGTACTTC. The rearrangement joins TRBV28 to TRBJ2-7, with TRBD1 matching 9 bases. J gave up 2 bases and V 2 bases, and 4 bases lay outside the gene matches. CDR3 size: 15 residues. Germline V lookup: CDR1 MDHEN, CDR2 SYDVKM.

The V gene is TRBV7-2, the J gene TRBJ2-7; no reliable D call. This CDR3 spans 16 amino acids. Germline CDR1 is SGHTA and CDR2 is FQGNSA. V was cut by 3 bases and J by 0 bases, with 15 bases left in between. The CDR3 spells CASSFELSRLSYEQYF. CDR3 sequence (DNA): TGTGCCAGCAGCTTCGAGCTAAGTCGGCTCTCCTACGAGCAGTACTTC.

In its sample, this clonotype was seen many times. The J gene is TRBJ2-7, the V gene TRBV12-3 or TRBV12-4, with 8 bases that match TRBD1. The CDR3 length is 13 residues. Unmatched junction bases numbered 2, after V lost 5 bases and J lost 2 bases. Here the CDR3 reads CASSVGQAYEQYF. CDR3 coding DNA: TGTGCCAGCAGTGTGGGACAGGCCTACGAGCAGTACTTC.

The sample holds a few counts of this clonotype. V usage is TRBV4-1 and J usage is TRBJ1-4; 8 positions match TRBD1. Trimming at V came to 10 bases and at J to 0 bases, leaving 7 bases not matched to a gene. Germline assignment: CDR1 MGHRA and CDR2 YSYEKL. This CDR3 comprises 15 residues. The CDR3 spells CATRQGSATNEKLFF. In DNA form, the CDR3 reads TGCGCCACTAGACAGGGGTCTGCAACTAATGAAAAACTGTTTTTT.

A note on this clonotype: Being one base from a much bigger clone, this may be a read error. This chain links TRBV4-3 with TRBJ2-5, with a weak D call TRBD1 (5 bases). The CDR3 has 13 residues. Germline CDR1 LGHNA, CDR2 YSLEER. The CDR3 DNA follows: TGCGCCAGCAGACATGAAGGGGAAGAGACCAAGTACTTC. Translating it yields CASRHEGEETKYF.

This clonotype has a handful of counts. The J gene is TRBJ2-7, the V gene TRBV18, with 8 bases identical to TRBD1. CDR1 is KGHSH, CDR2 LQKENI, per germline. The V gene end was trimmed by 5 bases and the J gene end by 2 bases; junction bases not matched to a gene: 5. The length of the CDR3 is 14 residues. CDR3 in amino acids: CASSGTGPAYEQYF. CDR3 sequence (DNA): TGTGCCAGCTCAGGGACAGGCCCAGCCTACGAGCAGTACTTC. The full variable domain, its missing parts supplied by reference TRBV18 and TRBJ2-7, is NAGVMQNPRHLVRRRGQEARLRCSPMKGHSHVYWYRQLPEEGLKFMVYLQKENIIDESGMPKERFSAEFPKEGPSILRIQQVVRGDSAAYFCASSGTGPAYEQYFGPGTRLTVT.

The genes are TRBV7-9 and TRBJ1-5, with D possibly TRBD1 on 6 matching bases. The V end lost 5 bases, the J end lost 1 base, and 12 bases lay between the germline ends. The CDR3 extends over 15 amino acids. The germline CDR1 and CDR2 sequences are SEHNR and FQNEAQ (reference sequence). CDR3 sequence (DNA): TGTGCCAGCAGCGCGCAGGGGTTGAGCAATCAGCCCCAGCATTTT. Translated: CASSAQGLSNQPQHF.

This clonotype was recorded at least ten times. The V call is TRBV7-2, the J call TRBJ2-1; D not resolved. CDR1 is SGHTA, CDR2 FQGNSA, per germline. This CDR3 is 14 amino acids long. V lost 5 bases, J lost 7 bases, and 15 bases lay in between. CDR3 sequence: CASSLNLGRNEQFF. The CDR3 coding sequence is TGTGCCAGCAGCCTCAATCTAGGCCGGAATGAGCAGTTCTTC.

This clonotype was seen ten or more times. This rearrangement joins TRBV7-9 to TRBJ2-3; D unresolved. V was clipped by 4 bases and J by 6 bases, with 2 bases between them. The CDR3 runs to 10 residues. Germline values: CDR1 SEHNR, CDR2 FQNEAQ (reference sequence). The CDR3 DNA is TGTGCCAGCAGCTCGGATACGCAGTATTTT. This gives the protein CASSSDTQYF.

This clonotype was seen more than once but under ten times. The V and J genes are TRBV29-1 and TRBJ1-2; 8 bases are a match to TRBD1. CDR1 and CDR2 (germline): SQVTM, ANQGSEA. V trimming: 4 bases; J trimming: 4 bases; junction bases outside the gene matches: 8. This CDR3 has 14 residues. CDR3 DNA sequence: TGCAGCGTTGCAGGGACAGGCATGCTCTATGGCTACACCTTC. Translating it yields CSVAGTGMLYGYTF.

Turning to this clonotype: A much larger clonotype is one base distant, so this may be a read error. The V call is TRBV4-2, the J call TRBJ2-7; D is ambiguous. Germline-derived CDR1 and CDR2 are LGHNA and YNFKEQ. The CDR3 runs 12 residues. The CDR3 nucleotides read TGTGCCAGGAGCCTCAACCTCTACGAGCAGTACTTC. Translated: CARSLNLYEQYF.

A few counts support this clonotype. The genes are TRBV7-2 and TRBJ2-1, with TRBD2 as a possible D gene (5 bases). The V end was cut by 0 bases, the J end by 6 bases, with 15 bases between. The CDR3 extends over 16 amino acids. Germline-derived CDR1 and CDR2 are SGHTA and FQGNSA. The CDR3 loop is CASSLASGTPSNEQFF. CDR3 sequence (DNA): TGTGCCAGCAGCTTAGCGAGCGGAACCCCGAGCAATGAGCAGTTCTTC.

The chain uses TRBV28 and TRBJ2-3; 12 positions agree with TRBD2. Per germline, CDR1 MDHEN and CDR2 SYDVKM. The CDR3 is 18 amino acids. With V trimmed by 6 bases and J by 0 bases, 10 bases remained unmatched. CDR3 region: CASSPRLAGDSSTDTQYF. The DNA of the CDR3 is TGTGCCAGCAGCCCTCGACTAGCGGGGGACTCTAGCACAGATACGCAGTATTTT.

The sample holds many counts of this clonotype. The rearrangement uses TRBV20-1 and TRBJ1-1; tentatively, D is TRBD1 (5 bases). Germline lookup yields CDR1 DFQATT and CDR2 SNEGSKA (reference sequence). The CDR3 totals 12 residues. V lost 1 base, J lost 3 bases, and 6 bases lay in between. In nucleotides, the CDR3 is TGCAGTGCTAGAGGGGGACACACTGAAGCTTTCTTT. Its protein product is CSARGGHTEAFF.

V and J are TRBV2 and TRBJ2-2; a possible D gene is TRBD1 (5 bases). Germline V CDR1 and CDR2: SNHLY, FYNNEI. This CDR3 has 12 residues. The V end lost 7 bases, the J end lost 8 bases, and 11 bases lay between the germline ends. CDR3 sequence: CASTRSGGELFF. In nucleotides, the CDR3 is TGTGCCAGCACGCGTTCAGGGGGGGAGCTGTTTTTT.

This clonotype has only a few counts. The V call is TRBV12-3 or TRBV12-4, the J call TRBJ2-7, with TRBD1 identical over 7 bases. Germline trimming cut 5 bases from V and 6 bases from J; bases unmatched to any gene: 10. The CDR3 sequence is 14 residues long. DNA of the CDR3: TGTGCCAGCAGTCCGACGAGGGGGCGCACCGAGCAGTACTTC. It yields the protein CASSPTRGRTEQYF.

This clonotype has more than one count but fewer than ten. This chain uses TRBV12-3 or TRBV12-4 with TRBJ2-1, with D perhaps given as TRBD1 or TRBD2 (5 bases each). This CDR3 has 16 residues. With 9 bases removed from V and 8 bases from J, the gap between germline ends came to 26 bases. CDR3 loop: CARGVGSRQSLDEQFF. The CDR3 DNA follows: TGTGCCAGAGGGGTGGGGAGCCGGCAATCCCTCGATGAGCAGTTCTTC.